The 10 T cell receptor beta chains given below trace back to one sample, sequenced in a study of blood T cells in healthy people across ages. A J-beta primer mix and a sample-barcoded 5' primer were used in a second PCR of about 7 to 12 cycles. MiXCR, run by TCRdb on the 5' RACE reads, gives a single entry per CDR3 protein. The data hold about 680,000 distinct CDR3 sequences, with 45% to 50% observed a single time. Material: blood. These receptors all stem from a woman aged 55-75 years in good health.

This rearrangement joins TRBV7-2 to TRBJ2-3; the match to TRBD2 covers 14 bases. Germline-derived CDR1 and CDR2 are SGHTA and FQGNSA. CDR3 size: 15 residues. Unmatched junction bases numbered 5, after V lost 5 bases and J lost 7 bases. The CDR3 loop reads CASSAGLAGGHTQYF. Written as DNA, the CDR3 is TGTGCCAGCAGCGCCGGACTAGCGGGAGGACATACGCAGTATTTT.

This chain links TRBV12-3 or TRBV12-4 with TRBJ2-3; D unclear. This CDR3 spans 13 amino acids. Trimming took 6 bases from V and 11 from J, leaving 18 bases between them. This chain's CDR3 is CASSRVITDVQYF. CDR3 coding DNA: TGTGCCAGCAGCAGAGTGATAACAGATGTGCAGTATTTT.

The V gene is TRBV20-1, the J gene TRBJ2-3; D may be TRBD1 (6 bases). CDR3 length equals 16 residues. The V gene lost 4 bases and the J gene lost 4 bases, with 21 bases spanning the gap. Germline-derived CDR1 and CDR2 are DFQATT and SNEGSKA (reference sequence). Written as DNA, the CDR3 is TGCAGTGCTAACAGGGACACGGAGTTGATGGCAGATACGCAGTATTTT. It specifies CSANRDTELMADTQYF.

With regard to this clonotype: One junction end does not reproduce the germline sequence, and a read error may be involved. CDR3 DNA sequence: TGCAGTGCTGGAGAAAAGGGGAGGACTAATGAAAAACTGTTTTTT. This gives the protein CSAGEKGRTNEKLFF. This sequence joins TRBV20-1 and TRBJ1-4; a possible D gene is TRBD1 (5 bases). The CDR3 has 15 amino acids. Germline CDR1 reads DFQATT; CDR2 reads SNEGSKA (reference sequence).

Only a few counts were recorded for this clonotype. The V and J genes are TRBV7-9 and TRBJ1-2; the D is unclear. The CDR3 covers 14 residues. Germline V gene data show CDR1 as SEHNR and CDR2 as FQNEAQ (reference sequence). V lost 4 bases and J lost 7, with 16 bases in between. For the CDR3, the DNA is TGTGCCAGCAGCTCCCTCGGTGGTGCGTTTGGCTACACCTTC. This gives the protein CASSSLGGAFGYTF. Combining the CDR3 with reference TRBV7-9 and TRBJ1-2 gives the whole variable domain DTGVSQNPRHKITKRGQNVTFRCDPISEHNRLYWYRQTLGQGPEFLTYFQNEAQLEKSRLLSDRFSAERPKGSFSTLEIQRTEQGDSAMYLCASSSLGGAFGYTFGSGTRLTVV.

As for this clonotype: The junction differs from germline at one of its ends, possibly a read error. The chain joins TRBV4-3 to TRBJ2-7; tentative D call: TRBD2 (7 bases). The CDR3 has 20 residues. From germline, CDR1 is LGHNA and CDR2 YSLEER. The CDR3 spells CAGSQDGWASSGGYSYEQYF. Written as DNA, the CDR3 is TGCGCCGGCAGCCAAGATGGGTGGGCCTCATCGGGGGGCTACTCCTACGAGCAGTACTTC.

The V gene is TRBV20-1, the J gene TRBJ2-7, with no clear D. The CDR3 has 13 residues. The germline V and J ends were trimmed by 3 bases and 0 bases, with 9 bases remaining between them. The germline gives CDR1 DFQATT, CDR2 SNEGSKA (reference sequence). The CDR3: CSARGWHSYEQYF. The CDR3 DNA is TGCAGTGCTAGGGGTTGGCACTCCTACGAGCAGTACTTC.

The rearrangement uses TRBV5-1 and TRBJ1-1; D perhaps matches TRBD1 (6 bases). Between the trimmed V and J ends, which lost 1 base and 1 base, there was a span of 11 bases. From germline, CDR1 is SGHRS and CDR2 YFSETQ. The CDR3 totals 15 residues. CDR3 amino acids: CASSLLGQQNTEAFF. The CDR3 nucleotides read TGCGCCAGCAGCTTGTTAGGACAGCAGAACACTGAAGCTTTCTTT.

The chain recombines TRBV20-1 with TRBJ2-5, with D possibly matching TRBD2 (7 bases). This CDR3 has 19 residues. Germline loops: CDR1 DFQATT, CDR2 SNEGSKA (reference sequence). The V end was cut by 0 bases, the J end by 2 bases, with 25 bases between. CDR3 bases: TGCAGTGCTAGAGATCTCCAGGGGAGAGCGGGAACCATTCAAGAGACCCAGTACTTC. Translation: CSARDLQGRAGTIQETQYF.

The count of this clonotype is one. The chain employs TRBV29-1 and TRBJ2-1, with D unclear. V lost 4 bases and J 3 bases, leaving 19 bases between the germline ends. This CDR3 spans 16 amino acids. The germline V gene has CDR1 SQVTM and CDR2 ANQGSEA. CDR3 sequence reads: CSVVPGSSKNYNEQFF. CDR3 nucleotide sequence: TGCAGCGTTGTCCCCGGGTCCAGCAAGAACTACAATGAGCAGTTCTTC.